These T cell receptor beta chains were read from a single sample in a study of shared clonotypes between healthy human individuals. Data came from immunoSEQ multiplex PCR; TCRdb stores just in-frame clones and leaves some out. The sample has millions of clones, 90% to 95% seen once; the top ten hold more than 0.1%. The sequencing input was naive CD4+ T cells sorted from blood. All receptors derive from a man aged 18 to 30 in good health. The CDR3 runs from the conserved cysteine through the conserved F or W. The D gene is left open where the match is weak. Clone size is given for some rows only: seen once, a few or many times, or a class if the clone is expanded.

CDR3 length: 13
J gene: TRBJ2-7
V gene: TRBV30
D gene: TRBD1
clone size: -
CDR3 DNA: TGTGCCTGGGGGACAGGGAGGGCCTACGAGCAGTACTTC
CDR3 protein: CAWGTGRAYEQYF

CDR3 length: 15
J gene: TRBJ2-3
V gene: TRBV7-2
D gene: -
clone size: -
CDR3 DNA: TGTGCCAGCAGCCTCGGGCCAGCGCGCACAGATACGCAGTATTTT
CDR3 protein: CASSLGPARTDTQYF

CDR3 length: 15
J gene: TRBJ2-7
V gene: TRBV11-2
D gene: TRBD2
clone size: -
CDR3 DNA: TGTGCCAGCAGCTATTTAGCGGGTTTCTCCTACGAGCAGTACTTC
CDR3 protein: CASSYLAGFSYEQYF

CDR3 length: 19
J gene: TRBJ2-1
V gene: TRBV7-3
D gene: TRBD2
clone size: -
CDR3 DNA: TGTGCCAGCAGCTTAAGGGGTGGTACTAGCGGGGGTACAGACAATGAGCAGTTCTTC
CDR3 protein: CASSLRGGTSGGTDNEQFF

CDR3 length: 17
J gene: TRBJ2-3
V gene: TRBV5-1
D gene: -
clone size: -
CDR3 DNA: TGCGCCAGCAGCCCCCGGCAAGGGGGGGGAAGCACAGATACGCAGTATTTT
CDR3 protein: CASSPRQGGGSTDTQYF

CDR3 length: 13
J gene: TRBJ2-2
V gene: TRBV2
D gene: -
clone size: -
CDR3 DNA: TGTGCCAGCAGGACTTCCGGGACCGGGGAGCTGTTTTTT
CDR3 protein: CASRTSGTGELFF

CDR3 length: 14
J gene: TRBJ2-3
V gene: TRBV4-3
D gene: -
clone size: -
CDR3 DNA: TGCGCCAGCAGCCAAAGCGGTCCGGCAGATACGCAGTATTTT
CDR3 protein: CASSQSGPADTQYF

CDR3 length: 13
J gene: TRBJ2-7
V gene: TRBV6-5
D gene: -
clone size: -
CDR3 DNA: TGTGCCAGCAGTTACGGAGGAGTGGGCGAGCAGTACTTC
CDR3 protein: CASSYGGVGEQYF

CDR3 length: 14
J gene: TRBJ2-3
V gene: TRBV9
D gene: -
clone size: -
CDR3 DNA: TGTGCCAGCAGCGTAGACCTAAACACAGATACGCAGTATTTT
CDR3 protein: CASSVDLNTDTQYF

CDR3 length: 15
J gene: TRBJ1-5
V gene: TRBV5-5
D gene: -
clone size: few
CDR3 DNA: TGTGCCAGCAGCTTGGGAAGCACGTGGGGTCAGCCCCAGCATTTT
CDR3 protein: CASSLGSTWGQPQHF

CDR3 length: 14
J gene: TRBJ1-2
V gene: TRBV27
D gene: TRBD1
clone size: once
CDR3 DNA: TGTGCCAGCAGTTCGCTACAGGGGCAGGGCGGCTACACCTTC
CDR3 protein: CASSSLQGQGGYTF

CDR3 length: 14
J gene: TRBJ1-2
V gene: TRBV5-4
D gene: -
clone size: -
CDR3 DNA: TGTGCCAGCAGCCCCCATCAGGGAAACTATGGCTACACCTTC
CDR3 protein: CASSPHQGNYGYTF

CDR3 length: 16
J gene: TRBJ2-7
V gene: TRBV9
D gene: -
clone size: -
CDR3 DNA: TGTGCCAGCAGCGTAGCGGGCAATGCAGGGTTAGGCGAGCAGTACTTC
CDR3 protein: CASSVAGNAGLGEQYF

CDR3 length: 15
J gene: TRBJ1-5
V gene: TRBV2
D gene: -
clone size: -
CDR3 DNA: TGTGCCAGCAGTGGGGGGAGGGCCAGCAATCAGCCCCAGCATTTT
CDR3 protein: CASSGGRASNQPQHF